The subject of this entry is one T cell receptor (beta chain). Its antigen is unknown. The sample belongs to a study of cytomegalovirus exposure and HLA in healthy donors. Study-level results: As confirmed in vitro, a few CMV-associated chains were specific for CMV antigens.

V lost 5 bases and J 9 bases, leaving 11 bases between the germline ends. The CDR3 covers 12 residues. Germline CDR1 GTSNPN, CDR2 SVGIG (reference sequence). Primers for the PCR totalled 60 Vbeta and 13 Jbeta. TCRdb's copy holds only in-frame clones and misses some; the assay was immunoSEQ multiplex PCR. The sample data list some 70,000 clones. This receptor was taken from a boy younger than 18 in good health and CMV-seronegative. The sample consisted of PBMCs. This chain links TRBV30 with TRBJ1-6; maybe TRBD1 (5 bases). CDR3 sequence: CAWWAQGSPLHF. In DNA, the CDR3 is TGTGCCTGGTGGGCGCAGGGTTCACCCCTCCACTTT.